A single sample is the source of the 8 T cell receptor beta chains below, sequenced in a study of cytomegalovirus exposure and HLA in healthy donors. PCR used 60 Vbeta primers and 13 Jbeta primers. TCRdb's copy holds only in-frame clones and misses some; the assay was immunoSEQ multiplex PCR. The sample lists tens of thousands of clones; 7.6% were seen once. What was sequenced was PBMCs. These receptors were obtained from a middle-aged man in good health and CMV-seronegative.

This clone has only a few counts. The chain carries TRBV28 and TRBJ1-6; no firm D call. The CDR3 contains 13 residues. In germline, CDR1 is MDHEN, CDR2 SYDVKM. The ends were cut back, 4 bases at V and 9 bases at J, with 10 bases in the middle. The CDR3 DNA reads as TGTGCCAGCAGTTCCTCTAACCGTTCACCCCTCCACTTT. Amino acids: CASSSSNRSPLHF.

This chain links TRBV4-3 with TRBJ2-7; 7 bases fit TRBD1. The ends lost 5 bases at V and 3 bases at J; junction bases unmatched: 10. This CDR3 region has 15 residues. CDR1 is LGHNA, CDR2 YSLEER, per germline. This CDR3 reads CASSTRTGSDYEQYF. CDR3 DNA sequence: TGCGCCAGCAGCACCCGGACAGGCTCAGACTACGAGCAGTACTTC.

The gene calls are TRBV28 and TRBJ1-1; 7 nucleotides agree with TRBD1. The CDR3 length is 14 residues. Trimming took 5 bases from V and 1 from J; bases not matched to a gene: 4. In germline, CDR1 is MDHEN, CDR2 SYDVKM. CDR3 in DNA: TGTGCCAGCAGTCCGGGGACAGCGAACACTGAAGCTTTCTTT. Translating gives CASSPGTANTEAFF.

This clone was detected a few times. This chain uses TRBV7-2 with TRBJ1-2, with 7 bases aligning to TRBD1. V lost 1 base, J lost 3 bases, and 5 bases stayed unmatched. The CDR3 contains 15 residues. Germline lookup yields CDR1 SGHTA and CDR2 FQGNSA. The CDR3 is CASSLGSRGDYGYTF. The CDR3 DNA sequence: TGTGCCAGCAGCTTAGGGAGCAGGGGGGACTATGGCTACACCTTC.

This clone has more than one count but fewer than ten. In nucleotides, the CDR3 is TGTGCCAGCAGCCACTCGGGGGGGGCCCAAGAGACCCAGTACTTC. It specifies CASSHSGGAQETQYF. The chain carries TRBV7-3 and TRBJ2-5, with 8 bases identical to TRBD2. Germline lookup yields CDR1 SGHTA and CDR2 FQGTGA. The V segment lost 5 bases and the J segment 1 base; nucleotides outside the gene matches: 6. The CDR3 extends over 15 amino acids.

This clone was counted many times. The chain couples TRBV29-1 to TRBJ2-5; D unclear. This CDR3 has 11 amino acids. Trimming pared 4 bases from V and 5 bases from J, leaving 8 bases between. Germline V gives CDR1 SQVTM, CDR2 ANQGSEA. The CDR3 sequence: CSVVNLETQYF. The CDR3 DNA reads TGCAGCGTTGTTAATCTGGAGACCCAGTACTTC.

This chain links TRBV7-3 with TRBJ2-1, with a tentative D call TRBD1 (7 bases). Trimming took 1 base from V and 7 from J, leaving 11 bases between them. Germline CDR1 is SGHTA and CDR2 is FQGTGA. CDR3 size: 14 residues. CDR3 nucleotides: TGTGCCAGCAGCTTAATCCCAGGGGGGAATGAGCAGTTCTTC. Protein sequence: CASSLIPGGNEQFF. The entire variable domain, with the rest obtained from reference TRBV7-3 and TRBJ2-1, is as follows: GAGVSQTPSNKVTEKGKYVELRCDPISGHTALYWYRQSLGQGPEFLIYFQGTGAADDSGLPNDRFFAVRPEGSVSTLKIQRTERGDSAVYLCASSLIPGGNEQFFGPGTRLTVL.

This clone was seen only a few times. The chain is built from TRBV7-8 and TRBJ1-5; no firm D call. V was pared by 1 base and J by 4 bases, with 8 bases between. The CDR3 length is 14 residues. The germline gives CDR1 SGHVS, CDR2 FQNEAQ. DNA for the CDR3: TGTGCCAGCAGCTTAGGGGCCCCTAATCAGCCCCAGCATTTT. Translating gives CASSLGAPNQPQHF.